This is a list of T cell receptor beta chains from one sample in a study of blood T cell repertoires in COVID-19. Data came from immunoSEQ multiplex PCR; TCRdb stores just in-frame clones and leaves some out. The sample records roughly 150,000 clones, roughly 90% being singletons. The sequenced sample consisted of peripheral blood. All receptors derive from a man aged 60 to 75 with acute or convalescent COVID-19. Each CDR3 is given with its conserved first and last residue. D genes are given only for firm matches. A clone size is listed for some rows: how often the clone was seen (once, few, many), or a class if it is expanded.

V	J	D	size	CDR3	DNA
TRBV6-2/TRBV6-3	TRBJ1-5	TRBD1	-	CASTPADRGNQPQHF	TGTGCCAGCACCCCCGCTGACAGGGGGAATCAGCCCCAGCATTTT
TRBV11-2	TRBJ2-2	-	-	CASSLVGPRTGELFF	TGTGCCAGCAGCTTAGTTGGCCCGAGGACCGGGGAGCTGTTTTTT
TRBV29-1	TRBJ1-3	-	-	CSAYLMGRVGNTIYF	TGCAGCGCATACCTAATGGGCAGGGTTGGAAACACCATATATTTT
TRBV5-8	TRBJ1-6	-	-	CASSPTGNSPLHF	TGTGCCAGCAGTCCTACAGGGAATTCACCCCTCCACTTT
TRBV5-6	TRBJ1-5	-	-	CASSTLRGPFQPQHF	TGTGCCAGCAGCACCCTGCGGGGGCCGTTTCAGCCCCAGCATTTT
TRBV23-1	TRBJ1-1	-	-	CASSQSGGVMNTEAFF	TGCGCCAGCAGTCAATCGGGGGGGGTCATGAACACTGAAGCTTTCTTT
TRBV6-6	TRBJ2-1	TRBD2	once	CASRPLAGGLNEQFF	TGTGCCAGCAGGCCACTAGCGGGGGGGTTAAATGAGCAGTTCTTC
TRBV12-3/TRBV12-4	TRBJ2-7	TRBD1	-	CASRGQGDREQYF	TGTGCCAGCAGGGGACAGGGGGACCGGGAGCAGTACTTC
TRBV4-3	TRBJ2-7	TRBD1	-	CASSQYRGAYEQYF	TGCGCCAGCAGCCAATACAGGGGCGCCTACGAGCAGTACTTC
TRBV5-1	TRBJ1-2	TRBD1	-	CASSRTPGQGDYGYTF	TGCGCCAGCAGTCGAACACCGGGACAGGGGGACTATGGCTACACCTTC
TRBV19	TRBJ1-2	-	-	CASSISGNINYGYTF	TGTGCCAGTAGTATTTCAGGGAACATAAACTATGGCTACACCTTC
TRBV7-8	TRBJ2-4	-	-	CASSLASAGTKNIQYF	TGTGCCAGCAGCTTAGCGTCGGCAGGGACCAAAAACATTCAGTACTTC
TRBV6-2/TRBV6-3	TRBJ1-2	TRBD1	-	CASSPFDRGYGYTF	TGTGCCAGCAGTCCGTTCGACAGGGGATATGGCTACACCTTC
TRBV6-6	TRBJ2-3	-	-	CASSPDGLAGRTDTQYF	TGTGCCAGCAGTCCGGATGGTTTGGCGGGGCGCACAGATACGCAGTATTTT
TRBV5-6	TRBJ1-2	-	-	CASSLDAGAGYGYTF	TGTGCCAGCAGCTTGGATGCGGGGGCCGGCTATGGCTACACCTTC
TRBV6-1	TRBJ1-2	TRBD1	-	CASSVNRDRNNYGYTF	TGTGCCAGCAGTGTCAACCGGGACAGGAATAACTATGGCTACACCTTC
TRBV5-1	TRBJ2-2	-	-	CASSLRGANTGELFF	TGCGCCAGCAGTCTCAGGGGGGCGAACACCGGGGAGCTGTTTTTT
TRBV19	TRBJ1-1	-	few	CASSLRGPEAFF	TGTGCCAGTAGTCTCAGGGGCCCTGAAGCTTTCTTT
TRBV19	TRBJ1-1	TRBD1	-	CASSLRQGRMNTEAFF	TGTGCCAGTAGTCTCCGACAGGGGCGGATGAACACTGAAGCTTTCTTT
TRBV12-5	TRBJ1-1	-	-	CASGLGGTEAFF	TGTGCTAGTGGTTTGGGAGGGACTGAAGCTTTCTTT
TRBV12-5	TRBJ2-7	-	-	CASGLAGAYEQYF	TGTGCTAGTGGTTTGGCAGGGGCCTACGAGCAGTACTTC
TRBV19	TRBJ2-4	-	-	CATETGLAKNIQYF	TGTGCCACCGAGACGGGACTAGCCAAAAACATTCAGTACTTC
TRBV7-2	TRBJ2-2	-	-	CASRSGQQKNTGELFF	TGTGCCAGCAGAAGCGGACAGCAAAAGAACACCGGGGAGCTGTTTTTT
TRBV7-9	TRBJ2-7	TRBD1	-	CASSFGQAYEQYF	TGTGCCAGCAGCTTCGGACAGGCCTACGAGCAGTACTTC
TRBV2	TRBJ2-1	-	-	CASRTAIEQFF	TGTGCCAGCAGAACTGCTATTGAGCAGTTCTTC
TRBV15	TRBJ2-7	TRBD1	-	CATSRDLEQGRYEQYF	TGTGCCACCAGCAGAGATCTGGAACAGGGGAGATACGAGCAGTACTTC
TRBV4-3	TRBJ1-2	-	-	CASSPGSGGYGYTF	TGCGCCAGCAGCCCCGGCTCGGGGGGCTATGGCTACACCTTC